This T cell receptor beta chain comes out of a study of PD-1 blockade in classical Hodgkin lymphoma. Whole-study results and caveats: Whoever responded completely had baseline diversity much like that seen in newly diagnosed patients. Newly diagnosed patients had baseline TCR diversity that was reportedly lower than that of healthy donors. CD4+ but not CD8+ TCR diversity rose significantly by C4D1. No one has yet defined what causes the repertoire differences, which may be disease activity or prior therapy.

This table comes from immunoSEQ multiplex PCR, and its TCRdb copy is limited to in-frame clones, with some not included. The sample carries about 9,900 clones, approximately 90% recorded once. Concerning this clone itself: No antigen is known for it.

All patients relapsed after autologous stem cell transplantation, and brentuximab vedotin exposure varied. This TCR was recovered from a human donor with classical Hodgkin lymphoma. The input for sequencing was peripheral blood mononuclear cells (PBMCs), taken at baseline.

The CDR3 DNA reads TGTGCCTGGAGTGTACGATTGGGGTACGGAGATACGCAGTATTTT. Protein product: CAWSVRLGYGDTQYF. The chain couples TRBV30 to TRBJ2-3; D is undetermined. The CDR3 sequence is 15 residues long. CDR1 and CDR2 (germline): GTSNPN, SVGIG (reference sequence). V dropped 0 bases and J dropped 5 bases, with 15 bases sitting between them.